These 14 T cell receptor beta chains were sequenced from one sample in a study of cytomegalovirus exposure and HLA in healthy donors. PCR involved 60 Vbeta and 13 Jbeta primers. Libraries were prepared by immunoSEQ multiplex PCR; TCRdb keeps only in-frame clonotypes and omits some of them. The data hold 150,000 to 200,000 clones, with 81% observed a single time. Sequences were obtained from PBMCs. The receptor source for this set is a woman aged 18 to 35 in good health and CMV-seropositive.

The chain is built from TRBV11-2 and TRBJ2-7; 8 positions agree with TRBD2. The J segment lost 6 bases and the V segment lost 1 base, leaving 5 bases of the junction unmatched. Germline V CDR1 and CDR2: SGHAT, FQNNGV. This CDR3 comprises 14 residues. CDR3 region: CASSLAGGAREQYF. As DNA, the CDR3 is TGTGCCAGCAGCTTAGCCGGGGGGGCCCGCGAGCAGTACTTC.

The chain has TRBV4-1 and TRBJ1-1; 7 bases map to TRBD1. Losses at the gene ends were 1 base for V and 6 bases for J; bases not matched to a gene: 11. Germline V gene lookup returns CDR1 MGHRA and CDR2 YSYEKL. This CDR3 spans 16 amino acids. The CDR3 spells CASSQVGADRSAEAFF. The CDR3 DNA reads as TGCGCCAGCAGCCAAGTGGGAGCGGACAGGTCCGCTGAAGCTTTCTTT.

The rearrangement uses TRBV11-3 and TRBJ2-5; a possible D gene is TRBD1 (6 bases). This CDR3 comprises 16 residues. Germline CDR1 is SGHNT and CDR2 is YENEEA. Trimming stripped 8 bases from V and 2 bases from J, with 21 bases between. CDR3 coding DNA: TGTGCCAGCTCACCCAACGAACCGGGACAACAAGAGACCCAGTACTTC. It yields the protein CASSPNEPGQQETQYF.

The chain joins TRBV28 to TRBJ2-7; D gene unclear. V was trimmed by 8 bases and J by 0 bases, leaving 17 bases between them. CDR1 and CDR2 (germline): MDHEN, SYDVKM. This CDR3 is built from 15 residues. CDR3 nucleotide sequence: TGTGCCAGCGAAACAAGTTCCTTGCTCTCCTACGAGCAGTACTTC. Protein sequence: CASETSSLLSYEQYF. The whole variable domain, remainder taken from reference TRBV28 and TRBJ2-7, is DVKVTQSSRYLVKRTGEKVFLECVQDMDHENMFWYRQDPGLGLRLIYFSYDVKMKEKGDIPEGYSVSREKKERFSLILESASTNQTSMYLCASETSSLLSYEQYFGPGTRLTVT.

V and J are TRBV4-2 and TRBJ2-1, with 8 nucleotides matching TRBD2. With V trimmed by 0 bases and J by 12 bases, 4 bases remained unmatched. This CDR3 has 13 residues. Germline values: CDR1 LGHNA, CDR2 YNFKEQ. The CDR3 nucleotides are TGTGCCAGCAGCCAAGACCGGGGGGGGCGGCAGTTCTTC. This gives the protein CASSQDRGGRQFF.

The V and J genes are TRBV29-1 and TRBJ2-7; the D gene is possibly TRBD1 (6 bases). This CDR3 has 12 amino acids. Germline values: CDR1 SQVTM, CDR2 ANQGSEA. Trimming took off 6 bases at V and 2 bases at J, with 11 bases between the two ends. The CDR3 nucleotides are TGCAGCGTACGGACAGCTACCTACGAGCAGTACTTC. This codes for CSVRTATYEQYF.

V and J are TRBV11-2 and TRBJ2-7; maybe TRBD1 (5 bases). Germline V gives CDR1 SGHAT, CDR2 FQNNGV. V lost 5 bases and J lost 0, with 8 bases in between. This CDR3 spans 13 amino acids. Here the CDR3 reads CASSDSSSYEQYF. CDR3 in DNA: TGTGCCAGCAGCGACAGTAGCTCCTACGAGCAGTACTTC.

The chain recombines TRBV30 with TRBJ2-3; 11 positions match TRBD1. CDR1 is GTSNPN and CDR2 is SVGIG in the germline V gene (reference sequence). This CDR3 region has 13 residues. CDR3 in amino acids: CAFQRDRGDTQYF. CDR3 coding DNA: TGTGCTTTCCAACGGGACAGGGGGGATACGCAGTATTTT.

CDR3 in DNA: TGTGCCAGCAGCACACAGGGGCTCAATGAGCAGTTCTTC. Translation gives CASSTQGLNEQFF. The rearrangement links TRBV13 to TRBJ2-1; 7 bases are shared with TRBD1. The V gene's germline CDR1 is PRHDT and CDR2 FYEKMQ (reference sequence). With V trimmed by 5 bases and J by 6 bases, 4 bases remained unmatched. This CDR3 is built from 13 residues.

This chain connects TRBV29-1 to TRBJ1-1; D unresolved. The CDR3 is made up of 14 amino acids. In germline, CDR1 is SQVTM, CDR2 ANQGSEA. The V gene lost 3 bases and the J gene lost 5 bases, with 16 bases spanning the gap. Here the CDR3 reads CSVDSPAVWTEAFF. CDR3 DNA: TGCAGCGTTGATTCTCCGGCGGTCTGGACTGAAGCTTTCTTT.

The chain links TRBV11-2 to TRBJ2-5, with D possibly TRBD1 on 6 matching bases. V gave up 1 base and J gave up 5 bases, with 14 bases separating them. This CDR3 is 15 amino acids long. Germline CDR1 is SGHAT and CDR2 is FQNNGV. The DNA of the CDR3 is TGTGCCAGCAGCTTAGTCAGGGGTAGTAGGGAGACCCAGTACTTC. Translating gives CASSLVRGSRETQYF.

V and J are TRBV4-1 and TRBJ1-6, with D unclear. In germline, CDR1 is MGHRA, CDR2 YSYEKL. The ends were cut back, 3 bases at V and 13 bases at J, with 28 bases in the middle. This CDR3 region has 18 residues. CDR3 in DNA: TGCGCCAGCAGCCACTACCCACCGAGGGAAAGAGAATGTCCGCCCCTCCACTTT. It is translated as CASSHYPPRERECPPLHF.

The chain carries TRBV2 and TRBJ2-3, with TRBD2 as a possible D gene (5 bases). Trimming removed 3 bases at V and 6 bases at J, with 10 bases between. Germline loops: CDR1 SNHLY, CDR2 FYNNEI. The CDR3 sequence is 13 residues long. The CDR3 reads CASSDWTSDTQYF. The CDR3, as DNA: TGTGCCAGCAGTGACTGGACTTCTGATACGCAGTATTTT.

The chain recombines TRBV29-1 with TRBJ2-2, with 7 bases fitting TRBD1. This CDR3 has 13 amino acids. Germline-derived CDR1 and CDR2 are SQVTM and ANQGSEA. The V and J ends lost 7 bases and 6 bases, in that order; junction bases with no gene match: 8. CDR3 nucleotide sequence: TGCAGCGGCAGACAGGGTGAGGCCGGGGAGCTGTTTTTT. Translated, it gives CSGRQGEAGELFF.